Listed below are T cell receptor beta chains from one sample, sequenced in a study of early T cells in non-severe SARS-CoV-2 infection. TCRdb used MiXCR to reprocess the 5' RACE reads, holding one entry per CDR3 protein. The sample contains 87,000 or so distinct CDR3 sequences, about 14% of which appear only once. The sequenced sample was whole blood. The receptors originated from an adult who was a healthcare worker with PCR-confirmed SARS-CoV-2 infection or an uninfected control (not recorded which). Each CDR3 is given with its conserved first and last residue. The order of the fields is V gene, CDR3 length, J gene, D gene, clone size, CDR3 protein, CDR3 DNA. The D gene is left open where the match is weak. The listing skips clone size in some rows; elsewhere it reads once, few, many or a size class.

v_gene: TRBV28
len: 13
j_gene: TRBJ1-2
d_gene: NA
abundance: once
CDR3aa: CASSPQRSYGYTF
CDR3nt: TGTGCCAGCAGCCCCCAACGGTCATATGGCTACACCTTC

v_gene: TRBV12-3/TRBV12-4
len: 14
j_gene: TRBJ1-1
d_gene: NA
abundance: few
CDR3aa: CASSLEEGITEAFF
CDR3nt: TGTGCCAGCAGTTTAGAGGAAGGGATCACTGAAGCTTTCTTT

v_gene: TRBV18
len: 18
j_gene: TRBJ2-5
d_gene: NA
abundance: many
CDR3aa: CASSPPRIGTPSMETQYF
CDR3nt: TGTGCCAGCTCACCACCTCGAATTGGCACACCCTCCATGGAGACCCAGTACTTC

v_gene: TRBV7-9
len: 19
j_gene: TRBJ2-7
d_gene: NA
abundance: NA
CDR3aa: CASSTDRGRSSLTSGEQYF
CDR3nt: TGTGCCAGCAGCACAGACCGGGGGCGATCATCACTGACTTCCGGTGAGCAGTACTTC

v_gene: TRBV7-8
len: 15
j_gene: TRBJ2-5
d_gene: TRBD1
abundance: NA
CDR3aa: CASSTMNRGLETQYF
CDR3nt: TGTGCCAGCAGCACCATGAACAGGGGGCTGGAGACCCAGTACTTC

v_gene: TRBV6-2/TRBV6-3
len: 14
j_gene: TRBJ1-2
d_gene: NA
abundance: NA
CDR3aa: CASSYPGLPHGYTF
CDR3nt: TGTGCCAGCAGTTACCCAGGCCTCCCCCATGGCTACACCTTC

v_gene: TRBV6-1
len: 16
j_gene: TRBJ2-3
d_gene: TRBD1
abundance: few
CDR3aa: CASSRETGGSTDTQYF
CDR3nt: TGTGCCAGCAGCCGAGAGACAGGGGGGAGCACAGATACGCAGTATTTT

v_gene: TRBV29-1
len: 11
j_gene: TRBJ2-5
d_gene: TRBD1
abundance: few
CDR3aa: CSATDRGQGYF
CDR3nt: TGCAGCGCTACCGACAGGGGGCAGGGCTACTTC

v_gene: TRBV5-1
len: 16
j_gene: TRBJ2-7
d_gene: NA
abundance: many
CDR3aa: CASSLAPGTETYEQYF
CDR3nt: TGCGCCAGCAGCTTGGCCCCCGGGACGGAGACCTACGAGCAGTACTTC

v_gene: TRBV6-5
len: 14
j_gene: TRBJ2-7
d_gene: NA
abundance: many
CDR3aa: CASRREKGSYEQYF
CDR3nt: TGTGCCAGCAGAAGGGAAAAGGGGTCCTACGAGCAGTACTTC

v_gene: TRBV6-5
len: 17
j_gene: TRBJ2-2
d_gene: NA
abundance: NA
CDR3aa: CASSYSTGMRIPGELFF
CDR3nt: TGTGCCAGCAGTTACTCTACGGGAATGAGAATCCCGGGGGAGCTGTTTTTT

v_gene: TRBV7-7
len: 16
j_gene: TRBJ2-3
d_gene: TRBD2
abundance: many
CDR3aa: CASSLGRLAGTDTQYF
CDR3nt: TGTGCTAGCAGCTTAGGGCGACTAGCGGGGACAGATACGCAGTATTTT

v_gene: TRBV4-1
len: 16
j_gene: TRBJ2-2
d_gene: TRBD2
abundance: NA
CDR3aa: CASSQGGLGLAGELFF
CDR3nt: TGCGCCAGCAGCCAAGGGGGACTAGGGTTGGCCGGGGAGCTGTTTTTT

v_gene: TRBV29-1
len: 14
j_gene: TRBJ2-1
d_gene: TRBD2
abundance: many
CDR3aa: CSALIAGFLNEQFF
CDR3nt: TGCAGCGCCCTTATAGCGGGTTTCCTCAATGAGCAGTTCTTC

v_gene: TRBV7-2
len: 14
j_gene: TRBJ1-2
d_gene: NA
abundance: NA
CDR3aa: CASSLAKDSKGYTF
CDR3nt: TGTGCCAGCAGCTTAGCTAAGGACTCTAAAGGCTACACCTTC

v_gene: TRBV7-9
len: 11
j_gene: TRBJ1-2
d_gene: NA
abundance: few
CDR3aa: CASSELYGYTF
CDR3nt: TGTGCCAGCAGCGAACTCTATGGCTACACCTTC

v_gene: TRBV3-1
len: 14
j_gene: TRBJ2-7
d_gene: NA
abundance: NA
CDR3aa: CASSPMGRAYEQYF
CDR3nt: TGTGCCAGCAGCCCCATGGGCAGGGCCTACGAGCAGTACTTC

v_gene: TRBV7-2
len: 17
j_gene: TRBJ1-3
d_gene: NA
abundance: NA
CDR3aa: CASSPGTGKSGGNTIYF
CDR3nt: TGTGCCAGCAGCCCTGGGACGGGTAAATCGGGTGGAAACACCATATATTTT

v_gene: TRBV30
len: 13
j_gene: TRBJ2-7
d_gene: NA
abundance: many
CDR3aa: CAWSTNPRTFCEF
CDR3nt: TGTGCCTGGAGTACCAACCCTCGGACATTCTGCGAATTC

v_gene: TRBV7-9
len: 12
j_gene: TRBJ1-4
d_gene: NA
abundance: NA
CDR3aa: CASSLRTEKLFF
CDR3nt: TGTGCCAGCAGCCTACGGACAGAAAAACTGTTTTTT

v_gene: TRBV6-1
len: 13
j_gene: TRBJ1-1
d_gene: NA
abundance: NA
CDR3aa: CASSVRDTTEAFF
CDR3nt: TGTGCCAGCAGTGTCCGGGACACTACTGAAGCTTTCTTT

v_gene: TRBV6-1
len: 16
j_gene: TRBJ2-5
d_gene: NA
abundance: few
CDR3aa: CASSEDNLDSLETQYF
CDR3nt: TGTGCCAGCAGTGAAGATAATTTGGACAGTCTAGAGACCCAGTACTTC

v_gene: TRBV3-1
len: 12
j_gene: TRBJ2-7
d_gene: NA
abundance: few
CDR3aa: CASSQTPYEQYF
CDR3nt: TGTGCCAGCAGCCAAACCCCTTACGAGCAGTACTTC

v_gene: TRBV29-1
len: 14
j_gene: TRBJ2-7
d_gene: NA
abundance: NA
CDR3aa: CSVDSGGNSYEQYF
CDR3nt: TGCAGCGTTGATTCGGGGGGCAATTCCTACGAGCAGTACTTC

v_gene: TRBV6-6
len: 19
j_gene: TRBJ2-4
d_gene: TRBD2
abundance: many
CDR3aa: CASRPPSAGGPRSKNIQYF
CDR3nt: TGTGCCAGCAGGCCTCCCTCAGCGGGGGGGCCGAGGTCCAAAAACATTCAGTACTTC

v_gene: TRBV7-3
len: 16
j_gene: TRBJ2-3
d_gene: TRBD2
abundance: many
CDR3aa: CASSLTLAGATDTQYF
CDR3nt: TGTGCCAGCAGCTTAACACTAGCGGGGGCTACAGATACGCAGTATTTT

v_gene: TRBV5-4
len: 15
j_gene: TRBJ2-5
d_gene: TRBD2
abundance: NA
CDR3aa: CASSPGLAKQETQYF
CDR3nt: TGTGCCAGCAGCCCTGGACTAGCCAAACAAGAGACCCAGTACTTC

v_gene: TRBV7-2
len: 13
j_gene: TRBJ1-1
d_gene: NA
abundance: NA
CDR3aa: CASSRVRSTEAFF
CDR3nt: TGTGCCAGCAGCCGGGTGCGGAGCACTGAAGCTTTCTTT

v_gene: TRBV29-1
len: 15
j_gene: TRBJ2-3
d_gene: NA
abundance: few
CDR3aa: CSVFLGALGGDTQYF
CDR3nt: TGCAGCGTTTTTCTCGGGGCCCTAGGTGGAGATACGCAGTATTTT

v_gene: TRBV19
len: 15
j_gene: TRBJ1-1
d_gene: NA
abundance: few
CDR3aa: CASSIGAILNTEAFF
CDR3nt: TGTGCCAGTAGTATAGGGGCAATTTTGAACACTGAAGCTTTCTTT

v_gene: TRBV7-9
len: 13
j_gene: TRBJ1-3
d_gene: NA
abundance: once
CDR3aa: CASSSRAGNTIYF
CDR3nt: TGTGCCAGCAGCTCCAGGGCAGGAAACACCATATATTTT

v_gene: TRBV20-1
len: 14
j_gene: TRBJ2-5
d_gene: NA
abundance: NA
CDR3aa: CSARVHGELETQYF
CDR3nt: TGCAGTGCTAGAGTTCATGGGGAATTGGAGACCCAGTACTTC

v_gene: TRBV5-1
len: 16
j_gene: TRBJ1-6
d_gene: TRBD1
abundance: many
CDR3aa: CASSLGVGTGGSPLHF
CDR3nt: TGCGCCAGCAGCTTGGGCGTAGGGACAGGGGGTTCACCCCTCCACTTT

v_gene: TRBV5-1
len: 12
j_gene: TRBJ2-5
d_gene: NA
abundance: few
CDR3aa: CASSQGRETQYF
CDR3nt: TGCGCCAGCAGCCAAGGTAGAGAGACCCAGTACTTC

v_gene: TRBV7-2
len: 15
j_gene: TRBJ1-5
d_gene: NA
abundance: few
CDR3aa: CASSLWTAANQPQHF
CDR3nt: TGTGCCAGCAGCTTATGGACAGCAGCCAATCAGCCCCAGCATTTT

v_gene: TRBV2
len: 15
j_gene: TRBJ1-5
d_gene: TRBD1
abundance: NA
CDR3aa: CASISGTGGNQPQHF
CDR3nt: TGTGCCAGCATCAGTGGGACAGGGGGGAATCAGCCCCAGCATTTT

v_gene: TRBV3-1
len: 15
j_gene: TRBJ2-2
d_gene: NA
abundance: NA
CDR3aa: CASSPSGGITGELFF
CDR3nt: TGTGCCAGCAGCCCCAGTGGGGGGATCACCGGGGAGCTGTTTTTT

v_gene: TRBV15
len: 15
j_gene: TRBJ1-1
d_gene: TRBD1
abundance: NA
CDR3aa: CATSREGTGNTEAFF
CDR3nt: TGTGCCACCAGCAGAGAAGGGACAGGGAACACTGAAGCTTTCTTT

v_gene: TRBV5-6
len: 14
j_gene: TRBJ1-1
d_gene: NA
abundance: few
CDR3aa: CASSFRTISSEAFF
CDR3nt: TGTGCCAGCAGCTTTAGGACAATTAGCTCTGAAGCTTTCTTT

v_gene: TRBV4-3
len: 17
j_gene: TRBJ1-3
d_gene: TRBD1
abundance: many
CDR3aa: CASSQDRRTGVGNTIYF
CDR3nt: TGCGCCAGCAGCCAAGATAGGAGGACAGGGGTTGGAAACACCATATATTTT

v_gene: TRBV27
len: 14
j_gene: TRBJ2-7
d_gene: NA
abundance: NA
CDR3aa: CATMGGQLSYEQYF
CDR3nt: TGTGCCACTATGGGGGGACAGCTTTCCTACGAGCAGTACTTC

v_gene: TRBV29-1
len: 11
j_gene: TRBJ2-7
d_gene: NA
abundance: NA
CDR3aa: CSVDTSYEQYF
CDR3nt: TGCAGCGTTGACACTTCCTACGAGCAGTACTTC

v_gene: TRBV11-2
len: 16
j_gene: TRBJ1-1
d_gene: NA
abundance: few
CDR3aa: CASSLRALGSNTEAFF
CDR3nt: TGTGCCAGCAGCTTAAGGGCATTGGGGTCTAACACTGAAGCTTTCTTT

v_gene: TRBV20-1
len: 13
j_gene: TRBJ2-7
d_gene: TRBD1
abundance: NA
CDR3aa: CSATQGAVYGQYF
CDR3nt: TGCAGTGCTACACAGGGGGCGGTCTACGGGCAGTACTTC